This T cell receptor beta chain was sequenced for a study of blood T cell repertoires in COVID-19. Background on the study: Samples came from the United States, Italy and Spain, spanning acute and convalescent COVID-19. PBMCs, B-cell-depleted T cells, or T cells were the source of the cDNA or gDNA that made up the material.

Per the authors' pipeline: Estimates of nucleated cell counts were drawn from the amplification of reference gene primers. Assay used: immunoSEQ multiplex PCR; TCRdb lists only in-frame clones, some missing. V, J and clone size reflect that table, while D and trimming were determined from the DNA. Among around 310,000 clones, around 89% were seen once, and the ten largest hold around 0.96%. There are 16 residues in the CDR3. V lost 0 bases, J lost 11 bases, and 13 bases stayed unmatched. The germline V gene encodes CDR1 LGHNA and CDR2 YSLEER. Enrollment of patients from Seattle took place during active infection, with longitudinal follow-up.

The specimen sequenced was peripheral blood. This receptor was identified in a woman between 35 and 50 years old with COVID-19, enrolled during active disease. The V gene is TRBV4-3, the J gene TRBJ1-5; 7 nucleotides agree with TRBD1. The CDR3 region is CASSQDVVTGARSQHF. CDR3 DNA: TGCGCCAGCAGCCAAGATGTGGTCACAGGGGCTAGGTCCCAGCATTTT.